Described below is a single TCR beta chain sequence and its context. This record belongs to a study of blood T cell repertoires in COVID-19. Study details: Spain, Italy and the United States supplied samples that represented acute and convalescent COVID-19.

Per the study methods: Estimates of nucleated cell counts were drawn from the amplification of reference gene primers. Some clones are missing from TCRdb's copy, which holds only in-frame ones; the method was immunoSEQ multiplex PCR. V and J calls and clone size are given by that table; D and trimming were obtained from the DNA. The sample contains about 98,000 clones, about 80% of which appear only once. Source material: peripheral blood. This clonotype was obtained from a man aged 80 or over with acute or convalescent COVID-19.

CDR3 region: CASSYEERINEKLFF. The CDR3 DNA sequence: TGTGCCAGCAGTTACGAGGAACGGATTAATGAAAAACTGTTTTTT. The chain carries TRBV6-5 and TRBJ1-4; D gene ambiguous. Germline-derived CDR1 and CDR2 are MNHEY and SVGAGI. This CDR3 has 15 amino acids. V was cut by 2 bases and J by 4 bases, with 11 bases left in between.